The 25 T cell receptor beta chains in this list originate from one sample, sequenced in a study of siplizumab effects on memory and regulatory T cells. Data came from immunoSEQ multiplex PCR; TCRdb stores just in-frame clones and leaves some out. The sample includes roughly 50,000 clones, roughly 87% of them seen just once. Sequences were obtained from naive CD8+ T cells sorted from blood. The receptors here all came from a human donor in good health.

DNA for the CDR3: TGTGCCAGCAGCCTGGGATACCTCTCTGGAAACACCATATATTTT. This encodes CASSLGYLSGNTIYF. The rearrangement joins TRBV27 to TRBJ1-3; no reliable D call. Trimming stripped 6 bases from V and 0 bases from J, with 12 bases between. The germline V gene encodes CDR1 MNHEY and CDR2 SMNVEV (reference sequence). The CDR3 extends over 15 amino acids.

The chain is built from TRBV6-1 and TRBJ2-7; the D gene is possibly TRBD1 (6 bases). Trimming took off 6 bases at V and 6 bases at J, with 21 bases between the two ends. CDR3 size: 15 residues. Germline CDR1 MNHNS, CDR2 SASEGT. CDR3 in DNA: TGTGCCAGCAGCCCCTGGGACAAACTGGCGGGCGAGCAGTACTTC. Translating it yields CASSPWDKLAGEQYF.

The CDR3 DNA reads as TGTGCCAGTAGTATCGCCGTCTATTACGAGCAGTACTTC. It encodes CASSIAVYYEQYF. V gene TRBV19 combines with J gene TRBJ2-7, with D uncertain. The CDR3 totals 13 residues. Germline V lookup: CDR1 LNHDA, CDR2 SQIVND (reference sequence). The ends were cut back, 3 bases at V and 4 bases at J, with 10 bases in the middle.

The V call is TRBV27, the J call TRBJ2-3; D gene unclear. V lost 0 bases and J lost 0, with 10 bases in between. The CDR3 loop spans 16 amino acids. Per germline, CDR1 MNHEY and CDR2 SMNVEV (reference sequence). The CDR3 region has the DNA TGTGCCAGCAGTTTATCCAGACACTCCAGCACAGATACGCAGTATTTT. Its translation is CASSLSRHSSTDTQYF.

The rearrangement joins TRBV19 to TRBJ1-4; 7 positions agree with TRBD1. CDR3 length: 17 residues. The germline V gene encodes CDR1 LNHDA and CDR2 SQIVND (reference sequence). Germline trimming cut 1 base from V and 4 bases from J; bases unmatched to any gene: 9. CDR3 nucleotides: TGTGCCAGTAGTATAGGACAGGGATATTTCATTAATGAAAAACTGTTTTTT. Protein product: CASSIGQGYFINEKLFF.

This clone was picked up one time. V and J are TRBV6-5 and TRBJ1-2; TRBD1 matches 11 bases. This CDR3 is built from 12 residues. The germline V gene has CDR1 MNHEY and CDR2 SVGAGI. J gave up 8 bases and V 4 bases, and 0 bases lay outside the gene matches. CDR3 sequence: CASSWTGGGYTF. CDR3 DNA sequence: TGTGCCAGCAGTTGGACAGGGGGCGGCTACACCTTC.

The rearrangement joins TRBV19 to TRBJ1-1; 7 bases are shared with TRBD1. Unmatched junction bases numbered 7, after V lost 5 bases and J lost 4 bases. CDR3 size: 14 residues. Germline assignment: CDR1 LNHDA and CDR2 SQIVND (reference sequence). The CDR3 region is CASSPGGWVTEAFF. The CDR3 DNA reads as TGTGCCAGTAGTCCAGGGGGTTGGGTCACTGAAGCTTTCTTT.

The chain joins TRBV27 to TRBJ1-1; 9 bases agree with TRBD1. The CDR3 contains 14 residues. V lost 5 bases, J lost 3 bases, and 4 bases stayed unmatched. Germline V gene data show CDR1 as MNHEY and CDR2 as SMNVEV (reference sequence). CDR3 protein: CASSPGQGYTEAFF. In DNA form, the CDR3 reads TGTGCCAGCAGTCCGGGACAGGGTTACACTGAAGCTTTCTTT.

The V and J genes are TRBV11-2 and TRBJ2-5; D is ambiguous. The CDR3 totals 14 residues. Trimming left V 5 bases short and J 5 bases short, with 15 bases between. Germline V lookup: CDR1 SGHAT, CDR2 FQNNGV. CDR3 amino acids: CASSLLTIKETQYF. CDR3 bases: TGTGCCAGCAGCCTCCTGACCATCAAGGAGACCCAGTACTTC.

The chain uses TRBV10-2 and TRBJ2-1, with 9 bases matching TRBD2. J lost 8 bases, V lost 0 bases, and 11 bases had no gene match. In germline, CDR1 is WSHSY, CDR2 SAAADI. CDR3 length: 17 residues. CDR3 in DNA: TGCGCCAGCAGTGAGTCGTTAGCGGGAGTGTTCAACGATGAGCAGTTCTTC. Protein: CASSESLAGVFNDEQFF.

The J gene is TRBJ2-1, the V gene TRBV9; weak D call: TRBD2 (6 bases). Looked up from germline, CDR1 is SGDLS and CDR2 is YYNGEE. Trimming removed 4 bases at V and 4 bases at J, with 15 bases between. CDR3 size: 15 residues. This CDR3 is CASSTTTGEYNEQFF. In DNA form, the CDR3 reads TGTGCCAGCAGCACCACTACGGGGGAGTACAATGAGCAGTTCTTC.

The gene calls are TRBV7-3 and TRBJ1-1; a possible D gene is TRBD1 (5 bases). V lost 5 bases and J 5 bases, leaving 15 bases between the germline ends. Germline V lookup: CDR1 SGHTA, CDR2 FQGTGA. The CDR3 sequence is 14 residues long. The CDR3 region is CASSHGTTVTEAFF. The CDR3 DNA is TGTGCCAGCAGCCACGGGACGACAGTAACTGAAGCTTTCTTT.

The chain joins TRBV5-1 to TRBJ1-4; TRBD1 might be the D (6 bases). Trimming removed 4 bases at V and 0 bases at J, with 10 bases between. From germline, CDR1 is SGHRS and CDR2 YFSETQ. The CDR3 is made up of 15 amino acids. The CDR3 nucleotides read TGCGCCAGCAGCCCATGGACAGCAACTAATGAAAAACTGTTTTTT. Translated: CASSPWTATNEKLFF.

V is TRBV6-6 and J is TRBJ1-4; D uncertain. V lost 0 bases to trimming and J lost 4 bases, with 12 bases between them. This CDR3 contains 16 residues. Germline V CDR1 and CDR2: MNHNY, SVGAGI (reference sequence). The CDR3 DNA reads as TGTGCCAGCAGTTACTCGCAGACCTTGGTTAATGAAAAACTGTTTTTT. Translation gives CASSYSQTLVNEKLFF.

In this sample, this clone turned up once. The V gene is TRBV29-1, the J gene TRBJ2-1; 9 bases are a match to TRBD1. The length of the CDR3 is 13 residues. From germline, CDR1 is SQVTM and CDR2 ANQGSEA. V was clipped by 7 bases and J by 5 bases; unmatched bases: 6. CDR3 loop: CSASGTGNNEQFF. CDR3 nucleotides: TGCAGCGCCTCCGGGACAGGGAACAATGAGCAGTTCTTC.

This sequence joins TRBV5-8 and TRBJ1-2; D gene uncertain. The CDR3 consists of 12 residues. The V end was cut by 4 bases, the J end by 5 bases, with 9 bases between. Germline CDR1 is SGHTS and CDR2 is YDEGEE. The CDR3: CASSPGWYGYTF. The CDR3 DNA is TGTGCCAGCAGCCCGGGATGGTATGGCTACACCTTC.

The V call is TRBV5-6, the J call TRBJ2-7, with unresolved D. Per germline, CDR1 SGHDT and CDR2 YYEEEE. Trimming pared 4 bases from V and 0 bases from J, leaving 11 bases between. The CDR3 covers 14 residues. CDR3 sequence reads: CASSTSGYSYEQYF. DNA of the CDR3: TGTGCCAGCAGCACAAGTGGGTACTCCTACGAGCAGTACTTC. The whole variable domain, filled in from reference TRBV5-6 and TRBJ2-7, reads DAGVTQSPTHLIKTRGQQVTLRCSPKSGHDTVSWYQQALGQGPQFIFQYYEEEERQRGNFPDRFSGHQFPNYSSELNVNALLLGDSALYLCASSTSGYSYEQYFGPGTRLTVT.

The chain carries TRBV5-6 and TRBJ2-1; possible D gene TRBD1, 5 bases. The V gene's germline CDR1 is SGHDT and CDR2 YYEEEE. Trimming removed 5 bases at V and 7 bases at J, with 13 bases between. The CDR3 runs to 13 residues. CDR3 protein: CASSPRPGNEQFF. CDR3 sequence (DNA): TGTGCCAGCAGTCCGAGACCAGGGAATGAGCAGTTCTTC.

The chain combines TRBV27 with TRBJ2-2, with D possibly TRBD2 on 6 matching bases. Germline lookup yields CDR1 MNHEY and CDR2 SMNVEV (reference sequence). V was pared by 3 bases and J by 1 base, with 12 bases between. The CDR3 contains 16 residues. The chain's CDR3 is CASSFISAGNTGELFF. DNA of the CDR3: TGTGCCAGCAGTTTTATTTCAGCGGGGAACACCGGGGAGCTGTTTTTT.

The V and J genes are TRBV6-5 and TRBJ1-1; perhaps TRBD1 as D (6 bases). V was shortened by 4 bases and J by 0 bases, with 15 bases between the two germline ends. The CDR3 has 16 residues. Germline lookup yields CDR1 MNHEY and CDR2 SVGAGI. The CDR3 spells CASSSPLQGMNTEAFF. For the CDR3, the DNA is TGTGCCAGCAGTTCCCCCCTACAGGGCATGAACACTGAAGCTTTCTTT.

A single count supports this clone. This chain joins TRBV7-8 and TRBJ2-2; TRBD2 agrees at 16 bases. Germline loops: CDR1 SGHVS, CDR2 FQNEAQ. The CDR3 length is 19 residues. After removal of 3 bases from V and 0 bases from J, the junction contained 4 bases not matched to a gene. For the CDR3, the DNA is TGTGCCAGCAGCTTCCCCGGGACTAGCGGGGGGGCGAACACCGGGGAGCTGTTTTTT. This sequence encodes CASSFPGTSGGANTGELFF.

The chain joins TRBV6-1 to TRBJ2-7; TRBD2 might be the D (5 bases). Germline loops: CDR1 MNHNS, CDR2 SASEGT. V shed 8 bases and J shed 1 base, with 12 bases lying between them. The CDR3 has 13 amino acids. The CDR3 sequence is CASGGRLSYEQYF. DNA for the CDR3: TGTGCCAGCGGAGGACGTTTGTCCTACGAGCAGTACTTC.

CDR3 DNA sequence: TGTGCCAGCAGCCTAGTCCGAGCGGGGGGGCCGCATGAGCAGTTCTTC. Amino acids: CASSLVRAGGPHEQFF. V usage is TRBV7-8 and J usage is TRBJ2-1; 10 bases agree with TRBD2. CDR1 and CDR2 from the germline V gene are SGHVS and FQNEAQ. V shed 5 bases and J 8 bases; nucleotides not matched to a gene: 12. The CDR3 extends over 16 amino acids.

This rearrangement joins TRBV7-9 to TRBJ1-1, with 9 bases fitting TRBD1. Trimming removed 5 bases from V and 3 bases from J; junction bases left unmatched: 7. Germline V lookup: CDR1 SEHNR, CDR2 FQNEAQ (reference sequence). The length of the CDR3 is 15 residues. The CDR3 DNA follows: TGTGCCAGCAGCCACGAGACAGGGGGGTACACTGAAGCTTTCTTT. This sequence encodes CASSHETGGYTEAFF.

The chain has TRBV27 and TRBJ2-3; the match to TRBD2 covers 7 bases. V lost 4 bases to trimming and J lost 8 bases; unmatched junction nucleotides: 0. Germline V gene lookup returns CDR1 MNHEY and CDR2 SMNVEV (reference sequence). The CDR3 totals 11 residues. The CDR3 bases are TGTGCCAGCAGTTCGGGAGGTACGCAGTATTTT. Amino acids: CASSSGGTQYF.